The source of this TCR beta chain is a study of shared clonotypes between healthy human individuals. General study points: Shared clonotypes: approximately 5.3% naive CD4, around 3.5% naive CD8, around 2.4% memory CD4, 0.4% to 0.45% memory CD8.

About this clone: The antigen is undetermined.

The germline V gene encodes CDR1 SGHRS and CDR2 YFSETQ. The ends were cut back, 0 bases at V and 5 bases at J, with 8 bases in the middle. CDR3 size: 13 residues. Clones were sequenced by immunoSEQ multiplex PCR, and TCRdb holds only the in-frame ones, with some missing. The data hold about a million clones, with around four fifths observed a single time. Specimen: memory CD4+ T cells sorted from blood. As for subset: CD45RA-negative fraction. This TCR derives from a man between 18 and 35 years old in good health. J is TRBJ2-5 and V is TRBV5-1; no clear D gene. Written as DNA, the CDR3 is TGCGCCAGCAGCTTGGAATTCCTGGAGACCCAGTACTTC. Its translation is CASSLEFLETQYF.